This TCR beta chain emerged from a study of blood T cell repertoires in COVID-19. Study in general: Some COVID-19 samples were acute and others convalescent; all came from the United States, Italy and Spain. Sample material is recorded as cDNA or gDNA derived from T cells, B-cell-depleted T cells, or PBMCs.

Per the original data handling: Reference gene primers were amplified, and this amplification served to estimate nucleated cell counts. Repertoires were generated with immunoSEQ multiplex PCR, while TCRdb's copy carries only in-frame clones and drops some. V and J calls and clone size come straight from that table; D and trimming were deduced from the DNA. Of some 150,000 clones listed, roughly 89% are singletons. The sequencing input was peripheral blood. This TCR was recovered from a woman aged 45 to 65 with active or convalescent COVID-19.

CDR3 DNA: TGTGCCAGCAGCCCTGGACAGATCAATGGCTACACCTTC. It is translated as CASSPGQINGYTF. The chain combines TRBV5-4 with TRBJ1-2; D might be TRBD1 (6 bases). Trimming removed 4 bases from V and 6 bases from J, with 13 bases in between. Germline values: CDR1 SGHNT, CDR2 YYREEE (reference sequence). The CDR3 sequence is 13 residues long.